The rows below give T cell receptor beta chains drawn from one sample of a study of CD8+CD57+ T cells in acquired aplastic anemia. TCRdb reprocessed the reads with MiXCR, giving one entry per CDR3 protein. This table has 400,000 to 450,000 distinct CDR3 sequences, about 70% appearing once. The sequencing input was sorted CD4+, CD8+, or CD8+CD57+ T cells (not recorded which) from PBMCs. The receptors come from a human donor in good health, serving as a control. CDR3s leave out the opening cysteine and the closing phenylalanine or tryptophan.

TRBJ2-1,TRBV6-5,ASSSGPGGEQF
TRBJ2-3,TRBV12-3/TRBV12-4,ASSWDRGSTDTQY
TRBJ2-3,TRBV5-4,ASRRTGNTQY
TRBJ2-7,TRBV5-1,ASSLQRNSYEQY
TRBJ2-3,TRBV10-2,ASRQEPTDTQY
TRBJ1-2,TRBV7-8,ASSNGTGTGYG
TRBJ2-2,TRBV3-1,ASSRDSLGELF
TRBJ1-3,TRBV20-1,SARDDRGPSSGNTIY
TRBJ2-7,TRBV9,ASSGGPQQETH
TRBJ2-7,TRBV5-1,ASSFTAGGPQY
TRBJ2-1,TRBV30,AWSWDRTMNEQF
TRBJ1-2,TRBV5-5,ASSSDGSYT
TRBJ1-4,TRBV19,ASRELTEGVENLF
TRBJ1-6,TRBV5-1,ASSPGTGGVALH
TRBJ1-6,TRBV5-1,ASSLERAQPPLH
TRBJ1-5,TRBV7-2,ASSLGGMNTQAS
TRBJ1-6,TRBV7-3,ASSYRDTPLY
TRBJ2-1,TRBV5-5,ASSLGQGGDEQF
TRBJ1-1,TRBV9,ASSPVARHTEAF
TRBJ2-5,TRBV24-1,ATSDRDRPQETQY
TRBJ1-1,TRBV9,ASSVGGQGMNTEAF
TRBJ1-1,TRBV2,ASSVTSGVPYEEY
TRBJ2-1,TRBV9,ASSPPPGEDGYF
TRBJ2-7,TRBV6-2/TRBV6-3,AISTTTQIYEQY
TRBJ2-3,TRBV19,TSRSGGADTQY
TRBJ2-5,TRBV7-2,ASSWASSGKGTQY
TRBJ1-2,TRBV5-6,ASSLVAEGYGYT
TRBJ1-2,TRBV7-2,ASSLPHNCGYT
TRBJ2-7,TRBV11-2,ASSSPRLALYEQY
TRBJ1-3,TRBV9,ASSVGVKGLRSGNTIY
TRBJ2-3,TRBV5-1,ASSLASDRANTDTQY
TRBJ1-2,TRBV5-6,ASSREQGGYGYT
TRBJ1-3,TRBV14,ASSLDRGPGNTIY
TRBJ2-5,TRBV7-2,ASSFPGEAETQY
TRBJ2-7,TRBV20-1,SARGNRAKYEQY
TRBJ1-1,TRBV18,ASSRAGEGTEAF
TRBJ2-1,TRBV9,ASSVSGLVYQQYEQF
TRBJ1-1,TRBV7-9,ASSPEGVQAEAF
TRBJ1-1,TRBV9,ASSQVPAEAFFAF
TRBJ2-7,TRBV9,ASSIRQGTYDEY
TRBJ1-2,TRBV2,ASSEGQLTYGYT
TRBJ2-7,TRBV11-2,ASSTRGTGASEQY
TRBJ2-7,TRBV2,ASSGGQGAHEQY
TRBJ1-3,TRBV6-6,ASSYGLNRGSGNTIY